This is a list of T cell receptor beta chains from one sample in a study of CD8 T cells in ankylosing spondylitis. TCRdb used MiXCR to reprocess the 5' RACE reads, holding one entry per CDR3 protein. The data hold roughly 250,000 distinct CDR3 sequences, with roughly a tenth observed a single time. Sequenced: blood, either unsorted or a sorted T cell fraction (not recorded which). These TCRs come from a male donor with ankylosing spondylitis or in good health (not recorded which). CDR3s include the opening cysteine and the closing phenylalanine or tryptophan. A D gene is named only where the DNA matches it firmly. Not every row has a clone size; where given, it reads once, few, many or a size class.

v_gene: TRBV12-3/TRBV12-4; d_gene: .; abundance: .; j_gene: TRBJ1-1; CDR3aa: CASSPFVSLPEAFF; CDR3nt: TGTGCCAGCAGCCCTTTCGTCTCCCTCCCTGAAGCTTTCTTT
v_gene: TRBV27; d_gene: TRBD2; abundance: many; j_gene: TRBJ2-3; CDR3aa: CASSRLAGADTQYF; CDR3nt: TGTGCCAGCAGCCGACTAGCGGGCGCAGATACGCAGTATTTT
v_gene: TRBV6-4; d_gene: TRBD1; abundance: .; j_gene: TRBJ1-4; CDR3aa: CAICRRGQGGLGTNEKLFF; CDR3nt: TGTGCCATCTGCCGCCGAGGACAGGGGGGGTTGGGAACTAATGAAAAACTGTTTTTT
v_gene: TRBV5-1; d_gene: .; abundance: few; j_gene: TRBJ1-1; CDR3aa: CASSFGGNSEAFF; CDR3nt: TGCGCCAGCAGCTTCGGCGGAAACTCTGAAGCTTTCTTT
v_gene: TRBV3-1; d_gene: .; abundance: .; j_gene: TRBJ2-6; CDR3aa: CVSRLRTAGANVLTF; CDR3nt: TGTGTCAGCAGGCTGAGGACAGCTGGGGCCAACGTCCTGACTTTC
v_gene: TRBV12-3/TRBV12-4; d_gene: .; abundance: many; j_gene: TRBJ2-1; CDR3aa: CASGKPSVGNYEQFF; CDR3nt: TGTGCCAGCGGAAAGCCTAGCGTGGGGAACTATGAGCAGTTCTTC
v_gene: TRBV27; d_gene: .; abundance: many; j_gene: TRBJ1-3; CDR3aa: CASSLSSESEGSGNTIYF; CDR3nt: TGTGCCAGCAGTTTATCGAGCGAGTCGGAGGGGTCAGGAAACACCATATATTTT
v_gene: TRBV5-4; d_gene: .; abundance: .; j_gene: TRBJ2-5; CDR3aa: CASSLFSGDQETQYF; CDR3nt: TGTGCCAGCAGCTTGTTTTCTGGGGACCAAGAGACCCAGTACTTC
v_gene: TRBV30; d_gene: .; abundance: many; j_gene: TRBJ2-1; CDR3aa: CAWNPGALYNEQFF; CDR3nt: TGTGCCTGGAATCCAGGGGCGTTGTACAATGAGCAGTTCTTC
v_gene: TRBV10-1; d_gene: .; abundance: few; j_gene: TRBJ2-3; CDR3aa: CASRDGSTDTQYF; CDR3nt: TGCGCCAGTCGGGACGGTAGCACAGATACGCAGTATTTT
v_gene: TRBV7-8; d_gene: .; abundance: few; j_gene: TRBJ2-7; CDR3aa: CASSPRRASSYEQYF; CDR3nt: TGTGCCAGCAGCCCCAGAAGAGCCAGCTCCTACGAGCAGTACTTC
v_gene: TRBV20-1; d_gene: .; abundance: many; j_gene: TRBJ1-1; CDR3aa: CSAKSRGLEAFF; CDR3nt: TGCAGTGCCAAAAGCCGGGGACTTGAAGCTTTCTTT
v_gene: TRBV29-1; d_gene: TRBD2; abundance: many; j_gene: TRBJ2-7; CDR3aa: CSVSGGTYEQYF; CDR3nt: TGCAGCGTTTCGGGGGGTACCTACGAGCAGTACTTC
v_gene: TRBV30; d_gene: .; abundance: many; j_gene: TRBJ2-4; CDR3aa: CAWSVREVAKNIQYF; CDR3nt: TGTGCCTGGAGTGTACGAGAAGTAGCCAAAAACATTCAGTACTTC
v_gene: TRBV25-1; d_gene: .; abundance: many; j_gene: TRBJ2-3; CDR3aa: CASSESRYAFRGTDTQYF; CDR3nt: TGTGCCAGCAGTGAATCTCGCTACGCCTTTAGGGGCACAGATACGCAGTATTTT
v_gene: TRBV29-1; d_gene: TRBD1; abundance: many; j_gene: TRBJ2-3; CDR3aa: CSVGGTGPADTQYF; CDR3nt: TGCAGCGTTGGTGGGACAGGGCCCGCAGATACGCAGTATTTT
v_gene: TRBV30; d_gene: .; abundance: many; j_gene: TRBJ1-2; CDR3aa: CACWTRGYTF; CDR3nt: TGTGCCTGTTGGACCAGGGGCTACACCTTC
v_gene: TRBV4-2; d_gene: .; abundance: .; j_gene: TRBJ1-5; CDR3aa: CASSQDRNGLNSNQPQHF; CDR3nt: TGTGCCAGCAGCCAAGATCGGAACGGGTTGAATAGCAATCAGCCCCAGCATTTT
v_gene: TRBV7-9; d_gene: TRBD2; abundance: .; j_gene: TRBJ2-7; CDR3aa: CASSVTGTSGINEQYF; CDR3nt: TGTGCCAGCAGCGTAACCGGGACTAGCGGGATCAACGAGCAGTACTTC
v_gene: TRBV7-9; d_gene: .; abundance: many; j_gene: TRBJ1-5; CDR3aa: CASSPVDGGGQPQHF; CDR3nt: TGTGCCAGCAGCCCAGTAGACGGAGGCGGCCAGCCCCAGCATTTT
v_gene: TRBV30; d_gene: TRBD2; abundance: .; j_gene: TRBJ2-7; CDR3aa: CAWSARTSGRYEQYF; CDR3nt: TGTGCCTGGAGTGCCCGGACTAGCGGGAGGTACGAGCAGTACTTC
v_gene: TRBV6-1; d_gene: .; abundance: few; j_gene: TRBJ2-7; CDR3aa: CASRSSGAYEQYF; CDR3nt: TGTGCCAGCAGGAGTTCCGGGGCCTACGAGCAGTACTTC
v_gene: TRBV4-2; d_gene: TRBD1; abundance: few; j_gene: TRBJ1-4; CDR3aa: CASSQRGQGDEKLFF; CDR3nt: TGTGCCAGCAGCCAACGAGGACAGGGGGATGAAAAACTGTTTTTT
v_gene: TRBV27; d_gene: .; abundance: .; j_gene: TRBJ1-2; CDR3aa: CASRPYRVLDYGYTF; CDR3nt: TGTGCCAGCAGGCCGTACAGGGTGTTGGACTATGGCTACACCTTC
v_gene: TRBV5-1; d_gene: .; abundance: many; j_gene: TRBJ2-7; CDR3aa: CASSLSGNSYEQYF; CDR3nt: TGCGCCAGCAGCTTGTCGGGCAACTCCTACGAGCAGTACTTC
v_gene: TRBV5-1; d_gene: .; abundance: many; j_gene: TRBJ2-3; CDR3aa: CASSLLDQQYF; CDR3nt: TGCGCCAGCAGCTTGTTGGACCAGCAGTATTTT
v_gene: TRBV5-8; d_gene: TRBD2; abundance: few; j_gene: TRBJ2-1; CDR3aa: CASSLGLAETNEQFF; CDR3nt: TGTGCCAGCAGCTTGGGACTAGCGGAAACTAATGAGCAGTTCTTC
v_gene: TRBV12-3/TRBV12-4; d_gene: .; abundance: many; j_gene: TRBJ1-3; CDR3aa: CASVKGYTIYF; CDR3nt: TGTGCCAGCGTCAAGGGGTACACCATATATTTT
v_gene: TRBV4-2; d_gene: .; abundance: many; j_gene: TRBJ1-5; CDR3aa: CASSRETQSNQPQHF; CDR3nt: TGTGCCAGCAGCCGCGAGACACAGAGCAATCAGCCCCAGCATTTT
v_gene: TRBV20-1; d_gene: TRBD2; abundance: many; j_gene: TRBJ2-1; CDR3aa: CSANPTSGGHEQFF; CDR3nt: TGCAGTGCTAACCCGACTAGCGGGGGGCATGAGCAGTTCTTC
v_gene: TRBV9; d_gene: .; abundance: .; j_gene: TRBJ2-5; CDR3aa: CASSVLEETQYF; CDR3nt: TGTGCCAGCAGCGTCCTCGAAGAGACCCAGTACTTC
v_gene: TRBV20-1; d_gene: .; abundance: many; j_gene: TRBJ2-7; CDR3aa: CSAQIRTVYEQYF; CDR3nt: TGCAGTGCTCAGATCCGGACAGTTTACGAGCAGTACTTC
v_gene: TRBV6-5; d_gene: TRBD1; abundance: many; j_gene: TRBJ1-1; CDR3aa: CASSYRAGTAFEAFF; CDR3nt: TGTGCCAGCAGTTACCGAGCAGGGACAGCTTTTGAAGCTTTCTTT
v_gene: TRBV3-1; d_gene: .; abundance: .; j_gene: TRBJ1-1; CDR3aa: CASSQGEGLDTEAFF; CDR3nt: TGTGCCAGCAGCCAAGGAGAGGGCCTCGACACTGAAGCTTTCTTT
v_gene: TRBV12-3/TRBV12-4; d_gene: .; abundance: many; j_gene: TRBJ2-5; CDR3aa: CASSPRLGRETQYF; CDR3nt: TGTGCCAGCAGCCCACGGTTGGGAAGGGAGACCCAGTACTTC
v_gene: TRBV20-1; d_gene: TRBD2; abundance: many; j_gene: TRBJ2-3; CDR3aa: CSARIPSGSTDTQYF; CDR3nt: TGCAGTGCTAGGATACCTAGCGGGTCCACAGATACGCAGTATTTT
v_gene: TRBV5-1; d_gene: TRBD2; abundance: many; j_gene: TRBJ2-5; CDR3aa: CASSFYSGGLETQYF; CDR3nt: TGCGCCAGCAGCTTTTACAGCGGGGGACTCGAGACCCAGTACTTC
v_gene: TRBV5-1; d_gene: TRBD1; abundance: many; j_gene: TRBJ1-2; CDR3aa: CASSSTGDSNYGYTF; CDR3nt: TGCGCCAGCAGCTCCACAGGGGACTCTAACTATGGCTACACCTTC
v_gene: TRBV5-5; d_gene: TRBD2; abundance: many; j_gene: TRBJ2-3; CDR3aa: CASSFSGIGTDTQYF; CDR3nt: TGTGCCAGCAGCTTTAGCGGGATCGGCACAGATACGCAGTATTTT
v_gene: TRBV7-6; d_gene: .; abundance: many; j_gene: TRBJ2-1; CDR3aa: CASSLERREQFF; CDR3nt: TGTGCCAGCAGCTTAGAAAGGAGGGAGCAGTTCTTC
v_gene: TRBV6-5; d_gene: .; abundance: many; j_gene: TRBJ2-2; CDR3aa: CASSYSYDTGELFF; CDR3nt: TGTGCCAGCAGTTACTCTTACGACACCGGGGAGCTGTTTTTT